The clone carrying this T cell receptor (beta chain) was detected a few times. This specimen comes from a study of blood T cell repertoires in COVID-19. Study information: Collection of acute and convalescent COVID-19 samples took place in the United States, Italy and Spain.

Germline CDR1 is SGHNT and CDR2 is YYREEE (reference sequence). V was trimmed by 0 bases and J by 7 bases, leaving 14 bases between them. The CDR3 has 14 amino acids. The protocol was immunoSEQ multiplex PCR, while the TCRdb copy is restricted to in-frame clones and leaves out a portion. The sample contains approximately 120,000 clones, around 80% of which appear only once. The sequencing input was peripheral blood. The chain has TRBV5-4 and TRBJ2-7; weak D call: TRBD1 (6 bases). The TCR was taken from a human donor in a cohort sampled during active COVID-19. The DNA for the CDR3 is TGTGCCAGCAGCTTGGAACAGGGTACGCGGGAGCAGTACTTC. Its protein product is CASSLEQGTREQYF. The full variable domain, with the rest looked up from reference TRBV5-4 and TRBJ2-7, is ETGVTQSPTHLIKTRGQQVTLRCSSQSGHNTVSWYQQALGQGPQFIFQYYREEENGRGNFPPRFSGLQFPNYSSELNVNALELDDSALYLCASSLEQGTREQYFGPGTRLTVT.